This TCR beta chain was identified in a study of blood T cells in healthy people across ages (dated by TCRdb to the mid-2010s). Study-level background: In model experiments, roughly one uniquely barcoded TCR beta cDNA molecule per two T cells was captured by template switching. Age-related changes in TCR beta repertoire diversity were measured in the study by deep sequencing normalized with unique cDNA molecular identifiers. The donors were split into four age groups: young (average around 17 years), middle-aged (about 40), aged (about 62) and long-lived (about 82). Using the same blood draw, the study looked at two additional independent replicas of 1 million unique cDNA reads for two donors, one aged 18 to 29 and the other aged 80 or older.

This clonotype was counted a few times. What antigen it recognizes has not been identified. No quality values exist for individual bases; no much larger clone is one base distant. What the authors observed across the whole study: Because profiling used bulk unsorted PBMCs, naive and antigen-experienced compartments could not be compared conclusively. As age increased, observed TCR beta diversity per million T cells dropped in a roughly linear way, and a significant reduction was already evident by age 40. Observed TCR beta diversity correlated strongly with the percentage of naive T cells measured by flow cytometry. Donor CMV infection status was unknown, potentially confounding age-related changes in expanded clonotypes. Compared with the aged group, more naive CD4+ T cells, fewer expanded clones and increased TCR diversity were shown by the long-lived group, suggesting age selection. Estimates of total diversity based on one million sequenced T cells were considered lower bounds and underestimates.

Trimming costs V 5 bases and J 7 bases, and their ends lie 12 bases apart. Reading from cysteine to phenylalanine, the CDR3 counts 13 amino acids. CDR3 DNA only is kept here, 39 bases in frame from base 1. CDR1 MNHEY and CDR2 SMNVEV were looked up in the germline V gene (reference sequence). Systemically healthy Caucasian individuals from Russia, around 38 in total and aged about 6 to 100 years, were included as donors. Each donor gave ten milliliters of peripheral blood, collected into EDTA-treated Vacutainer tubes. PBMCs were isolated by Ficoll-Paque density-gradient centrifugation, with at least 7 million obtained per sample. Trizol reagent was used to extract total RNA from the PBMCs, yielding at least 6 micrograms per sample. Naive CD45RAhigh/CD27high T cell percentages were measured by flow cytometry on a PBMC aliquot from every donor. Library preparation employed 5' RACE. The reads were generated on an Illumina HiSeq 2500. A second PCR of roughly 7 to 11 cycles was performed with a sample-barcoded 5' primer and a J-beta primer mix. A unique molecular identifier was introduced onto each TCR beta cDNA molecule by a template-switch 5' adaptor carrying 12 random nucleotides. Each sample yielded at least 2.5 million CDR3-containing paired-end reads. First-strand cDNA synthesis was performed from all RNA using the Mint cDNA synthesis kit, with priming by a TRBC-specific oligonucleotide. Following uracil-DNA glycosylase treatment, all cDNA underwent a first 18-cycle PCR with the universal primers M1SS and BC2_uni_R. Concerning the study's data processing: Normalization of each sample was performed by random selection of 1 million high-quality reads, each carrying a distinct molecular identifier. Instead of being binned into consensus sequences, reads that shared molecular identifiers were thrown out. CDR3 identification, clonotype clustering and error correction used MiTCR with a Q25 quality threshold and the strictest error-elimination algorithm. Lower-bound total TCR beta diversity was estimated with a nonparametric unseen species model using Euler transformation. TCRdb reanalyzed the raw reads on its own, using fastp at Q25 for trimming and MiXCR for clone calling, and kept in-frame beta chains. Rows matching on CDR3 protein sequence are summarized as one entry with the most common DNA and genes. TCRdb's processing, not the authors' own work, is the source of the V and J calls. The sample table shows roughly 800,000 distinct CDR3 sequences, and about a quarter are seen once. The ten most abundant clones make up 3% of the sample.

This sample was shared with a second study, whose subject was T cells of mothers and their children. The second study also describes: Nine systemically healthy Caucasian individuals, comprising three mothers and their six children, were included as donors. cDNA synthesis used all of the extracted RNA, with roughly 1.5 ug of RNA in each 15 ul reaction. In the second PCR, the M1S primer introduced both the sample barcodes and 2-4 random nucleotides. Over 9.5 million TCR beta CDR3 reads were obtained for each mother, and 2.7 million or so reads were obtained for each child. Thymic selection similarly shapes TCR recombination output in related and unrelated pairs, with minor effect from inherited differences. Normalized repertoire overlap in related mother-child pairs was always slightly higher than in unrelated mother-child pairs, but the difference was never significant. Persistent microchimeric T cell clones were not detected, at a sensitivity of approximately 100 clones per million clonotypes. To look for features that set related mother-child pairs apart from unrelated individuals, the researchers ran deep NGS to compare the TCR beta repertoires of mothers and children. Mothers averaged about 37 +/- 4 years of age and children averaged approximately 11 +/- 4 years. Libraries were sequenced on Illumina HiSeq 2000 with 100+100 nt paired-end reads after adapter ligation with NEBNext reagents. To prevent cross-contamination, the mother and child libraries were prepared a month apart and were sequenced in separate runs. Each donor had between about 450,000 and 2,100,000 distinct TCR beta clonotypes identified. Naive TCR beta clonotypes were estimated from low-frequency clonotypes matched to each donor's FACS-determined naive share, without sorting.

This receptor chain uses TRBV27 and TRBJ1-5, with the D gene call left open. This TCR came from a boy younger than 18 in good health. The specimen was blood. DNA sequence: TGTGCCAGCAGTCCGGGCCCCCGACAGCCCCAGCATTTT. Translated, this gives CASSPGPRQPQHF.